Listed here are 27 T cell receptor beta chains from one sample, sequenced in a study of human T cells and chemical hapten exposure. One entry per CDR3 protein results from TCRdb running MiXCR on the RACE reads. Among about 360,000 distinct CDR3 sequences, roughly 5% were seen once, and the ten largest hold approximately 2.3%. The time point was: patch test 1, 2 weeks after DPC sensitization. Documented treatment: therapeutic diphenylcyclopropenone sensitization with weekly scalp DPC. The sequencing used whole blood, collected in connection with sensitization to the hapten diphenylcyclopropenone (DPC). These receptor sequences come from a woman aged 45-59 years with alopecia areata. Some clones in this sample may be carry-over from other donors' samples.

This clonotype was seen many times. For the CDR3, the DNA is TGTGCCACCAGTGACGGGTCCAGCAATCAGCCCCAGCATTTT. Its translation: CATSDGSSNQPQHF. The rearrangement uses TRBV24-1 and TRBJ1-5; D gene unclear. Trimming stripped 4 bases from V and 1 base from J, with 7 bases between. In germline, CDR1 is KGHDR, CDR2 SFDVKD. The CDR3 spans 14 residues.

Comment on this clonotype: This sequence may be a read error, since a much larger clone differs from it by one base. The chain recombines TRBV2 with TRBJ1-5, with TRBD1 matching over 8 bases. Germline CDR1 and CDR2: SNHLY and FYNNEI. Losses at the gene ends were 3 bases for V and 11 bases for J; bases not matched to a gene: 12. The CDR3 covers 15 residues. The CDR3 sequence: CASSDGQGQKQSQHF. CDR3 nucleotides: TGTGCCAGCAGTGACGGACAGGGACAGAAACAGTCCCAGCATTTT.

This clonotype was observed many times. This chain's CDR3 is CASSPLLGGHTEAFF. The CDR3 region has the DNA TGTGCCAGCAGTCCCCTCCTAGGGGGCCACACTGAAGCTTTCTTT. The gene calls are TRBV28 and TRBJ1-1, with TRBD1 matching 7 bases. The V gene's germline CDR1 is MDHEN and CDR2 SYDVKM. The CDR3 consists of 15 residues. J was trimmed by 3 bases and V by 5 bases; bases with no gene match: 9.

In this sample, this clonotype turned up many times. J is TRBJ1-1 and V is TRBV7-2, with 8 nucleotides matching TRBD1. With 4 bases clipped from V and 3 bases from J, the junction kept 7 bases outside the gene matches. Germline V gene sequence: CDR1 SGHTA, CDR2 FQGNSA. The CDR3 is 15 amino acids. The CDR3 region has the DNA TGTGCCAGCAGCTCGCAGGGGGCTTCGGACACTGAAGCTTTCTTT. It specifies CASSSQGASDTEAFF. Filled out from reference TRBV7-2 and TRBJ1-1, the complete variable domain reads GAGVSQSPSNKVTEKGKDVELRCDPISGHTALYWYRQSLGQGLEFLIYFQGNSAPDKSGLPSDRFSAERTGGSVSTLTIQRTQQEDSAVYLCASSSQGASDTEAFFGQGTRLTVV.

Many counts were recorded for this clonotype. V is TRBV29-1 and J is TRBJ2-6, with a weak D call TRBD1 (6 bases). CDR1 and CDR2 from the germline V gene are SQVTM and ANQGSEA. There are 13 residues in the CDR3. Trimming removed 5 bases at V and 2 bases at J, with 7 bases between. The CDR3 spells CSVSGAGANVLTF. The CDR3 region has the DNA TGCAGCGTTTCAGGGGCTGGGGCCAACGTCCTGACTTTC.

This clonotype has ten or more counts. V and J are TRBV11-2 and TRBJ1-1, with a weak D call TRBD1 (6 bases). Germline values: CDR1 SGHAT, CDR2 FQNNGV. Deletions cut 5 bases from V and 3 bases from J, with 10 bases between. There are 13 residues in the CDR3. The CDR3 DNA sequence: TGTGCCAGCAGCGATGGACAGCACACTGAAGCTTTCTTT. Protein product: CASSDGQHTEAFF.

This clonotype was observed many times. This CDR3 reads CASSPYGGGTEAFF. Here the CDR3 DNA reads TGTGCCAGCAGCCCCTACGGGGGCGGCACTGAAGCTTTCTTT. The chain links TRBV7-2 to TRBJ1-1; weak D call: TRBD1 (6 bases). CDR1 is SGHTA and CDR2 is FQGNSA in the germline V gene. The CDR3 runs 14 residues. Trimming removed 5 bases at V and 4 bases at J, with 14 bases between. The variable domain in full, completed from reference TRBV7-2 and TRBJ1-1, reads GAGVSQSPSNKVTEKGKDVELRCDPISGHTALYWYRQSLGQGLEFLIYFQGNSAPDKSGLPSDRFSAERTGGSVSTLTIQRTQQEDSAVYLCASSPYGGGTEAFFGQGTRLTVV.

The chain recombines TRBV27 with TRBJ1-5; D perhaps matches TRBD1 (5 bases). Germline-derived CDR1 and CDR2 are MNHEY and SMNVEV (reference sequence). This CDR3 is built from 16 residues. Trimming shortened V by 5 bases and J by 3 bases, and 17 bases separated the two germline ends. In DNA form, the CDR3 reads TGTGCCAGCAGTCCCGCGGGGACCCTAATCAATCAGCCCCAGCATTTT. This sequence encodes CASSPAGTLINQPQHF.

Only a few counts were recorded for this clonotype. The chain couples TRBV10-2 to TRBJ2-3, with 9 bases matching TRBD1. This CDR3 is 15 amino acids long. From germline, CDR1 is WSHSY and CDR2 SAAADI. V gave up 0 bases and J gave up 10 bases; unmatched junction bases: 8. The CDR3: CASSESGGQGYPQYF. DNA for the CDR3: TGCGCCAGCAGTGAGTCGGGGGGACAGGGTTATCCGCAGTATTTT.

A few counts support this clonotype. V and J are TRBV9 and TRBJ1-2; D is unresolved. Germline V gene lookup returns CDR1 SGDLS and CDR2 YYNGEE. V dropped 5 bases and J dropped 3 bases, with 11 bases sitting between them. This CDR3 spans 13 amino acids. The CDR3 reads CASSADEYYGYTF. CDR3 bases: TGTGCCAGCAGTGCAGACGAGTACTATGGCTACACCTTC.

This clonotype has ten or more counts. The rearrangement uses TRBV5-4 and TRBJ2-1; TRBD2 might be the D (6 bases). The V end lost 1 base, the J end lost 10 bases, and 18 bases lay between the germline ends. The CDR3 extends over 15 amino acids. The germline CDR1 and CDR2 sequences are SGHNT and YYREEE (reference sequence). The CDR3 coding sequence is TGTGCCAGCAGCTTGCACGGGACTGGGGCGAAGGAGCAGTTCTTC. Its protein product is CASSLHGTGAKEQFF.

In its sample, this clonotype was seen many times. The chain is built from TRBV7-6 and TRBJ2-6; D gene ambiguous. The CDR3 covers 15 residues. V dropped 4 bases and J dropped 0 bases, with 7 bases sitting between them. Looked up from germline, CDR1 is SGHVS and CDR2 is FNYEAQ. In DNA, the CDR3 is TGTGCCAGCAGCTCCGGAGCCTCTGGGGCCAACGTCCTGACTTTC. It encodes CASSSGASGANVLTF. Based on the CDR3 plus reference TRBV7-6 and TRBJ2-6, the full variable domain is GAGVSQSPRYKVTKRGQDVALRCDPISGHVSLYWYRQALGQGPEFLTYFNYEAQQDKSGLPNDRFSAERPEGSISTLTIQRTEQRDSAMYRCASSSGASGANVLTFGAGSRLTVL.

The table lists this clonotype with a few counts. The chain carries TRBV4-2 and TRBJ2-1; 7 bases are a match to TRBD2. The CDR3 length is 16 residues. V trimming: 0 bases; J trimming: 5 bases; junction bases outside the gene matches: 7. Germline CDR1 reads LGHNA; CDR2 reads YNFKEQ. The CDR3 DNA reads TGTGCCAGCAGCCAAGATCTAGGGACTAACCACAATGAGCAGTTCTTC. This encodes CASSQDLGTNHNEQFF.

This clonotype was recorded many times. This rearrangement joins TRBV27 to TRBJ2-7; TRBD2 might be the D (6 bases). This CDR3 spans 14 amino acids. CDR1 and CDR2 (germline): MNHEY, SMNVEV (reference sequence). Trimming left V 3 bases short and J 2 bases short, with 11 bases between. The CDR3 DNA follows: TGTGCCAGCAGTTTTTTTGCGGGAACCTACGAGCAGTACTTC. As protein: CASSFFAGTYEQYF.

A few counts support this clonotype. This chain links TRBV11-2 with TRBJ2-2, with D possibly TRBD1 on 6 matching bases. The germline V and J ends were trimmed by 3 bases and 5 bases, with 19 bases remaining between them. The germline gives CDR1 SGHAT, CDR2 FQNNGV. This CDR3 has 17 residues. CDR3 protein: CASSFPRDKGGTGELFF. Here the CDR3 DNA reads TGTGCCAGCAGCTTCCCCCGGGACAAAGGGGGAACCGGGGAGCTGTTTTTT.

Turning to this clonotype: A much more abundant neighbour one base away suggests this may be a read error. This chain links TRBV5-6 with TRBJ1-1, with TRBD1 as a possible D gene (5 bases). There are 12 residues in the CDR3. Trimming removed 2 bases from V and 4 bases from J, with 6 bases in between. Germline loops: CDR1 SGHDT, CDR2 YYEEEE. DNA of the CDR3: TGTGCCAGCAGCTTCGGGGCCACTGAAGCTTTCTTT. Translation gives CASSFGATEAFF.

This clonotype was counted at least ten times. This chain connects TRBV12-3 or TRBV12-4 to TRBJ1-5; D unclear. V lost 6 bases to trimming and J lost 7 bases, with 10 bases between them. The CDR3 consists of 12 residues. CDR3 in amino acids: CASRLQEQPQHF. The CDR3 DNA sequence: TGTGCCAGCAGACTCCAGGAGCAGCCCCAGCATTTT.

Many counts were recorded for this clonotype. The rearrangement joins TRBV20-1 to TRBJ1-5; TRBD1 matches at 11 bases. V was clipped by 2 bases and J by 2 bases; unmatched bases: 11. The CDR3 is 18 residues long. CDR1 and CDR2 from the germline V gene are DFQATT and SNEGSKA (reference sequence). CDR3 nucleotides: TGCAGTGCTAGAATTCTCACGGGACAGGGGGATCGCAATCAGCCCCAGCATTTT. Its translation: CSARILTGQGDRNQPQHF.

This clonotype has at least ten counts. The chain combines TRBV30 with TRBJ1-1; D may be TRBD1 (5 bases). V lost 1 base and J 1 base, leaving 10 bases between the germline ends. Germline loops: CDR1 GTSNPN, CDR2 SVGIG (reference sequence). The CDR3 runs to 14 residues. The CDR3 protein is CAWSGIGTNTEAFF. The CDR3 DNA follows: TGTGCCTGGAGTGGGATAGGGACGAACACTGAAGCTTTCTTT.

Many counts were recorded for this clonotype. J is TRBJ2-1 and V is TRBV20-1; 9 nucleotides line up with TRBD2. The germline V gene has CDR1 DFQATT and CDR2 SNEGSKA (reference sequence). V lost 6 bases, J lost 7 bases, and 13 bases stayed unmatched. The CDR3 runs to 15 residues. CDR3 coding DNA: TGCAGTGCCCAGGGGGTAGCGGGAGTGGGAAATGAGCAGTTCTTC. Amino acid sequence: CSAQGVAGVGNEQFF.

This clonotype came up many times. The chain employs TRBV7-9 and TRBJ1-2; tentative D call: TRBD1 (5 bases). The CDR3 contains 16 residues. V was trimmed by 0 bases and J by 4 bases, leaving 15 bases between them. The germline CDR1 and CDR2 sequences are SEHNR and FQNEAQ (reference sequence). The CDR3 loop is CASSLAQDTDRYGYTF. CDR3 in DNA: TGTGCCAGCAGCTTAGCGCAGGACACGGACCGCTATGGCTACACCTTC.

Worth noting for this clonotype: Just one base apart from a much larger clone, this may be a read error. This chain uses TRBV20-1 with TRBJ2-7; TRBD2 agrees at 14 bases. The CDR3 has 13 amino acids. Germline CDR1 reads DFQATT; CDR2 reads SNEGSKA (reference sequence). The CDR3, as DNA: TGCAGAGCCATGGGGACTAGCGGGAGCGAGCAGTACTTC. It translates to CRAMGTSGSEQYF.

Regarding this clonotype: A much larger clone sits a single nucleotide away, making a read error possible. The chain joins TRBV7-9 to TRBJ2-1, with 9 bases matching TRBD2. The CDR3 loop spans 16 amino acids. Looked up from germline, CDR1 is SEHNR and CDR2 is FQNEAQ (reference sequence). As DNA, the CDR3 is TGTGCCAGCAGCTTCATAGCGGGAGTGATCTACAATGAGCGGTTCTTC. Its translation is CASSFIAGVIYNERFF.

This clonotype was counted between two and nine times. The chain is built from TRBV2 and TRBJ2-1; D unclear. Germline V CDR1 and CDR2: SNHLY, FYNNEI. The length of the CDR3 is 14 residues. Deletions cut 8 bases from V and 7 bases from J, with 18 bases between. In DNA, the CDR3 is TGTGCCAGCTCCGGGTCCCGGGCCAAAAATGAGCAGTTCTTC. Translation: CASSGSRAKNEQFF.

The chain recombines TRBV6-1 with TRBJ2-3; no clear D. The CDR3 totals 14 residues. The germline V gene has CDR1 MNHNS and CDR2 SASEGT. The V and J ends lost 4 bases and 1 base respectively, with 9 bases between them. CDR3 in amino acids: CASSALIRTDTQYF. In nucleotides, the CDR3 is TGTGCCAGCAGTGCGTTGATTCGCACAGATACGCAGTATTTT.

This clonotype was detected many times. The chain is built from TRBV29-1 and TRBJ1-1; TRBD1 might be the D (5 bases). Germline V gene data show CDR1 as SQVTM and CDR2 as ANQGSEA. The CDR3 sequence is 12 residues long. With 6 bases removed from V and 1 base from J, the gap between germline ends came to 9 bases. CDR3 coding DNA: TGCAGCGTAGCGGGACCGAACACTGAAGCTTTCTTT. Protein sequence: CSVAGPNTEAFF. Based on the CDR3 plus reference TRBV29-1 and TRBJ1-1, the full variable domain is SAVISQKPSRDICQRGTSLTIQCQVDSQVTMMFWYRQQPGQSLTLIATANQGSEATYESGFVIDKFPISRPNLTFSTLTVSNMSPEDSSIYLCSVAGPNTEAFFGQGTRLTVV.

This clonotype was seen at least ten times. This rearrangement joins TRBV10-1 to TRBJ2-7; 9 bases line up with TRBD2. CDR1 is WNHNN and CDR2 is SYGVQD in the germline V gene (reference sequence). The V segment lost 8 bases and the J segment 2 bases; nucleotides outside the gene matches: 4. CDR3 size: 13 residues. In nucleotides, the CDR3 is TGCGCCAGCGATAGCGGGAGTACCTACGAGCAGTACTTC. Its translation: CASDSGSTYEQYF.